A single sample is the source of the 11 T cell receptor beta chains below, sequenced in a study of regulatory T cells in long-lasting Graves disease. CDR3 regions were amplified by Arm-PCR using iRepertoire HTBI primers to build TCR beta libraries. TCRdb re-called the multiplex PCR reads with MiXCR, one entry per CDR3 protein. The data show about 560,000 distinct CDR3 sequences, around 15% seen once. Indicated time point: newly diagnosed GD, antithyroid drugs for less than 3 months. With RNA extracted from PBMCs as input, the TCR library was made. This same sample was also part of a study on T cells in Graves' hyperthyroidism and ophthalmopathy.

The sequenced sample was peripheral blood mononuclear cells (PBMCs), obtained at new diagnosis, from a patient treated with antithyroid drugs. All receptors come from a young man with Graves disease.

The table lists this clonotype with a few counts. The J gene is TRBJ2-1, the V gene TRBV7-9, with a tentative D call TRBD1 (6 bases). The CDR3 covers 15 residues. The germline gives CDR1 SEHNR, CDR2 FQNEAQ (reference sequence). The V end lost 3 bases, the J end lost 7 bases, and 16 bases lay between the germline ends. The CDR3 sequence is CASSFEGVTFNEQFF. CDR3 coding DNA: TGTGCCAGCAGCTTTGAGGGGGTCACTTTTAATGAGCAGTTCTTC.

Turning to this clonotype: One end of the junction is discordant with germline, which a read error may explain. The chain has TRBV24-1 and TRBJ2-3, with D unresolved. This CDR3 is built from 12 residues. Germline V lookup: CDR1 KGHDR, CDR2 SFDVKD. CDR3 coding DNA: TGTGCCACCAATGATTTCAGAGATACGCAGTATTTT. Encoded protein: CATNDFRDTQYF.

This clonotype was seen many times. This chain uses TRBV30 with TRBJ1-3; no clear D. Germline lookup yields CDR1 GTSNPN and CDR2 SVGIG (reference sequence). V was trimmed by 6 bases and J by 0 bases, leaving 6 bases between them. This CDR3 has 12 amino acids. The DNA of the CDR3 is TGTGCCTGTAGCTTCTCTGGAAACACCATATATTTT. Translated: CACSFSGNTIYF.

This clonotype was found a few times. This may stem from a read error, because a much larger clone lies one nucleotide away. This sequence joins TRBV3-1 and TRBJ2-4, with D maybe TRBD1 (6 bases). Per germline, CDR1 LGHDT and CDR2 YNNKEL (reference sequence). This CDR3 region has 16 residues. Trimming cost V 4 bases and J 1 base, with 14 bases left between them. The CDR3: CASSPPQGMAKNIQYF. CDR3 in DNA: TGTGCCAGCAGCCCCCCTCAGGGGATGGCCAAAAACATTCAGTACTTC.

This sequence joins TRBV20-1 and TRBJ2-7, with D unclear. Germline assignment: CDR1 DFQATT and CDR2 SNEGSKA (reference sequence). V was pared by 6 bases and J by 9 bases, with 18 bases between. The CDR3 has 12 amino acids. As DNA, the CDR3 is TGCAGTGCCGCCGCCGGATTTAGTGTGCAGTACTTC. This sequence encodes CSAAAGFSVQYF.

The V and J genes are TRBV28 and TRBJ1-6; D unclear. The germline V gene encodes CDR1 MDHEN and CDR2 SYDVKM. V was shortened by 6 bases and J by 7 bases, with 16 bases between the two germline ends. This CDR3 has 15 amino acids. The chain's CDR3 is CASSSWEGENSPLHF. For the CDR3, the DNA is TGTGCCAGCAGCTCGTGGGAAGGAGAGAATTCACCCCTCCACTTT. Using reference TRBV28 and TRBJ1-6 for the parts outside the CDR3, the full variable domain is DVKVTQSSRYLVKRTGEKVFLECVQDMDHENMFWYRQDPGLGLRLIYFSYDVKMKEKGDIPEGYSVSREKKERFSLILESASTNQTSMYLCASSSWEGENSPLHFGNGTRLTVT.

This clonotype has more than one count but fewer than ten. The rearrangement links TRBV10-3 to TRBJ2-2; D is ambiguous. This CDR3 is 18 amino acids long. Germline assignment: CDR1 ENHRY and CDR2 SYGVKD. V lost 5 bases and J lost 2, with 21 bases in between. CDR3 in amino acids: CAISFGQARSKNTGELFF. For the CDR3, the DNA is TGTGCCATCAGTTTCGGGCAGGCTAGGTCTAAAAACACCGGGGAGCTGTTTTTT.

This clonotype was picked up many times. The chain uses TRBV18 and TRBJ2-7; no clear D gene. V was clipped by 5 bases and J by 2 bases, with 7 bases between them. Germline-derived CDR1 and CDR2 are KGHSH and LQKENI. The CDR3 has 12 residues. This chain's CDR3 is CASSAGAYEQYF. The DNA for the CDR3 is TGTGCCAGCTCAGCTGGTGCCTACGAGCAGTACTTC.

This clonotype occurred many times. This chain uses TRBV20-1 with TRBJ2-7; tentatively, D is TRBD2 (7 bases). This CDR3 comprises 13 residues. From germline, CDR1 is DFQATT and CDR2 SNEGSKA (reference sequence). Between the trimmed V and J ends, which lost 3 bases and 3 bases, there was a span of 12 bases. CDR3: CSARGGANYEQYF. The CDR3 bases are TGCAGTGCTAGGGGGGGGGCCAACTACGAGCAGTACTTC.

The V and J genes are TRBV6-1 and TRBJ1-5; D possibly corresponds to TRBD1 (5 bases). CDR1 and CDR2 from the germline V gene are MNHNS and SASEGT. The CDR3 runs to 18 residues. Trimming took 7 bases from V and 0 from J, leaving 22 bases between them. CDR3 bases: TGTGCCAGCACCTCTGAGAGCCATGGGGCCTATAGCAATCAGCCCCAGCATTTT. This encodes CASTSESHGAYSNQPQHF.

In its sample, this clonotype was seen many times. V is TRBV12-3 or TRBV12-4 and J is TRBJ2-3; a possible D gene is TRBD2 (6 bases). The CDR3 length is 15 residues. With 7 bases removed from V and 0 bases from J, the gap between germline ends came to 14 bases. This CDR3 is CASKPREISTDTQYF. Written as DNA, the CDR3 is TGTGCCAGCAAACCTCGGGAGATAAGCACAGATACGCAGTATTTT.